One and the same sample provided the 30 T cell receptor beta chains below, sequenced in a study of T cells in Graves' hyperthyroidism and ophthalmopathy. TCR beta CDR3 region amplification was performed from RNA transcripts. During a first-round RT-PCR of the TCR CDR3, the HTBI primer set was used. TCRdb re-analysed the multiplex PCR reads in MiXCR, keeping a single row per CDR3 protein. This table holds about 290,000 distinct CDR3 sequences, roughly an eighth found once. Input material: blood. The receptors shown here come from a woman aged 40 to 50 with Graves' hyperthyroidism.

The chain recombines TRBV14 with TRBJ2-5; 7 positions agree with TRBD2. Germline V CDR1 and CDR2: SGHDN, FVKESK. The CDR3 loop spans 14 amino acids. V dropped 6 bases and J dropped 5; count of bases not matched to a gene: 9. The CDR3 region is CASSRWEGRETQYF. Here the CDR3 DNA reads TGTGCCAGCAGTCGGTGGGAGGGCCGCGAGACCCAGTACTTC. Looking up the rest from reference TRBV14 and TRBJ2-5 gives the full variable domain: EAGVTQFPSHSVIEKGQTVTLRCDPISGHDNLYWYRRVMGKEIKFLLHFVKESKQDESGMPNNRFLAERTGGTYSTLKVQPAELEDSGVYFCASSRWEGRETQYFGPGTRLLVL.

This clonotype was observed many times. The V and J genes are TRBV28 and TRBJ2-4, with 7 bases matching TRBD1. Germline CDR1 MDHEN, CDR2 SYDVKM. The CDR3 consists of 14 residues. The V and J ends lost 5 bases and 4 bases, in that order; junction bases with no gene match: 5. In nucleotides, the CDR3 is TGTGCCAGCAGTGAGGGACAGATAAAAAACATTCAGTACTTC. Its translation is CASSEGQIKNIQYF.

This clonotype was counted a few times. The rearrangement joins TRBV24-1 to TRBJ2-3, with TRBD2 as a possible D gene (5 bases). The germline V gene has CDR1 KGHDR and CDR2 SFDVKD. Trimming took 5 bases from V and 1 from J, leaving 6 bases between them. The CDR3 runs to 13 residues. The CDR3 sequence is CATSGAGTDTQYF. CDR3 bases: TGTGCCACCAGTGGAGCGGGCACAGATACGCAGTATTTT.

This clonotype came up many times. The chain joins TRBV29-1 to TRBJ1-1; D gene uncertain. Between the trimmed V and J ends, which lost 7 bases and 1 base, there was a span of 13 bases. Germline V gene lookup returns CDR1 SQVTM and CDR2 ANQGSEA. This CDR3 comprises 13 residues. The chain's CDR3 is CSAETDANTEAFF. The CDR3 bases are TGCAGCGCAGAAACAGATGCGAACACTGAAGCTTTCTTT.

The rearrangement links TRBV7-9 to TRBJ2-1, with D unclear. V was shortened by 9 bases and J by 5 bases, with 17 bases between the two germline ends. This CDR3 comprises 14 residues. Germline lookup yields CDR1 SEHNR and CDR2 FQNEAQ (reference sequence). CDR3 in amino acids: CASIGYSLNNEQFF. Written as DNA, the CDR3 is TGTGCCAGTATCGGTTATAGTCTAAACAATGAGCAGTTCTTC.

This clonotype was recorded many times. V gene TRBV6-1 combines with J gene TRBJ2-1, with 9 bases matching TRBD2. The CDR3 length is 15 residues. V shed 5 bases, J shed 10 bases, and the junction held 12 bases outside the gene matches. The V gene's germline CDR1 is MNHNS and CDR2 SASEGT. CDR3 nucleotide sequence: TGTGCCAGCAGTCGCCAGCGGGAGGCCCAGGGGGAGCAGTTCTTC. This sequence encodes CASSRQREAQGEQFF.

V usage is TRBV24-1 and J usage is TRBJ2-3; TRBD1 aligns across 10 bases. V was clipped by 4 bases and J by 13 bases; unmatched bases: 4. In germline, CDR1 is KGHDR, CDR2 SFDVKD. The CDR3 runs to 12 residues. CDR3 region: CATSDPGTGEYF. The CDR3 nucleotides are TGTGCCACCAGTGACCCCGGGACAGGGGAGTATTTT.

V usage is TRBV18 and J usage is TRBJ2-1; D might be TRBD2 (5 bases). This CDR3 has 15 amino acids. V dropped 3 bases and J dropped 4 bases, with 13 bases sitting between them. CDR1 KGHSH and CDR2 LQKENI come from the germline V gene. CDR3 bases: TGTGCCAGCTCACCGGGCGGGCCGAGTTACAATGAGCAGTTCTTC. Translating it yields CASSPGGPSYNEQFF.

The chain carries TRBV9 and TRBJ2-7, with D possibly TRBD1 on 6 matching bases. Germline V gene sequence: CDR1 SGDLS, CDR2 YYNGEE. The CDR3 has 18 residues. The germline V and J ends were trimmed by 0 bases and 2 bases, with 21 bases remaining between them. The CDR3 region has the DNA TGTGCCAGCAGCGTAGCCCACAGGGTAGTAAAGGACCCCTACGAGCAGTACTTC. Amino acid sequence: CASSVAHRVVKDPYEQYF.

This clonotype was found many times. This chain joins TRBV27 and TRBJ2-1; D is perhaps TRBD1 (6 bases). The CDR3 extends over 15 amino acids. V gave up 5 bases and J gave up 6 bases, with 17 bases separating them. Looked up from germline, CDR1 is MNHEY and CDR2 is SMNVEV (reference sequence). The CDR3 bases are TGTGCCAGCAGTATAGGGGGTCCCACCGGCAATGAGCAGTTCTTC. It translates to CASSIGGPTGNEQFF.

At least ten counts were recorded for this clonotype. This rearrangement joins TRBV7-9 to TRBJ2-5, with D perhaps TRBD2 (7 bases). Germline V gives CDR1 SEHNR, CDR2 FQNEAQ (reference sequence). The V end was cut by 3 bases, the J end by 4 bases, with 12 bases between. The CDR3 spans 14 residues. CDR3 sequence reads: CASSLGRGAETQYF. CDR3 DNA sequence: TGTGCCAGCAGCTTGGGGAGGGGGGCAGAGACCCAGTACTTC.

The rearrangement links TRBV7-2 to TRBJ2-1, with D tentatively TRBD1 or TRBD2 (6 bases each). Germline V gene lookup returns CDR1 SGHTA and CDR2 FQGNSA. V was pared by 1 base and J by 6 bases, with 16 bases between. The CDR3 has 16 residues. Here the CDR3 DNA reads TGTGCCAGCAGCTTAGAGCGGGCAGGGGTCGGCAATGAGCAGTTCTTC. It yields the protein CASSLERAGVGNEQFF.

Ten or more counts support this clonotype. Written as DNA, the CDR3 is TGTGCCAGCAGCTTAGGCGGGACTAACTCCTACGAGCAGTACTTC. Its translation is CASSLGGTNSYEQYF. The chain links TRBV5-8 to TRBJ2-7; 7 positions agree with TRBD2. This CDR3 is 15 amino acids long. Germline-derived CDR1 and CDR2 are SGHTS and YDEGEE. The ends lost 2 bases at V and 0 bases at J; junction bases unmatched: 5.

This clonotype has just a few counts. This chain links TRBV9 with TRBJ2-7, with D perhaps being TRBD1 or TRBD2 (6 bases each). V dropped 0 bases and J dropped 7 bases, with 11 bases sitting between them. Per germline, CDR1 SGDLS and CDR2 YYNGEE. The CDR3 has 13 amino acids. The CDR3 nucleotides read TGTGCCAGCAGCGTAGGGGGGGCGGGGGAGCAGTACTTC. As protein: CASSVGGAGEQYF.

This clonotype showed up just a few times. A single base separates this from a much larger clone, so it may be a read error. This rearrangement joins TRBV5-6 to TRBJ1-4; TRBD1 agrees at 9 bases. Germline V CDR1 and CDR2: SGHDT, YYEEEE. This CDR3 has 16 amino acids. This CDR3 is CTSSSIQGASNEKLFF. CDR3 in DNA: TGTACCAGCAGCTCTATACAGGGGGCTAGTAATGAAAAACTGTTTTTT.

This clonotype showed up many times. J is TRBJ2-2 and V is TRBV12-3 or TRBV12-4, with 11 bases fitting TRBD1. This CDR3 region has 17 residues. The junction had 9 bases not matched to a gene; V was cut back by 2 bases and J by 7 bases. The CDR3 loop is CASSLPGGTGGGGELFF. Written as DNA, the CDR3 is TGTGCCAGCAGTTTACCCGGTGGGACAGGGGGAGGCGGGGAGCTGTTTTTT.

This clonotype was counted at least ten times. The chain links TRBV19 to TRBJ1-1; D is perhaps TRBD1 (5 bases). Trimming cost V 0 bases and J 4 bases, with 15 bases left between them. Per the germline V gene, CDR1 is LNHDA and CDR2 is SQIVND (reference sequence). The CDR3 spans 16 residues. CDR3: CASSIDMGGSGTEAFF. Written as DNA, the CDR3 is TGTGCCAGTAGTATAGATATGGGGGGTTCGGGCACTGAAGCTTTCTTT.

This clonotype occurred many times. DNA for the CDR3: TGTGCCATCAGTGAGTGGGAGGGCCGCACAGATACGCAGTATTTT. Translated: CAISEWEGRTDTQYF. The chain carries TRBV10-3 and TRBJ2-3; 7 positions agree with TRBD2. Germline loops: CDR1 ENHRY, CDR2 SYGVKD. V lost 1 base, J lost 1 base, and 2 bases stayed unmatched. The CDR3 sequence is 15 residues long.

The sample holds many counts of this clonotype. V is TRBV3-1 and J is TRBJ2-3, with D unresolved. This CDR3 is built from 12 residues. V dropped 1 base and J dropped 4 bases, with 3 bases sitting between them. Germline values: CDR1 LGHDT, CDR2 YNNKEL (reference sequence). This CDR3 is CASSQAPDTQYF. The DNA for the CDR3 is TGTGCCAGCAGCCAAGCTCCAGATACGCAGTATTTT.

About this clonotype: One junction end disagrees with the germline gene, perhaps due to a read error. The chain joins TRBV27 to TRBJ2-7; TRBD1 matches at 8 bases. The germline CDR1 and CDR2 sequences are MNHEY and SMNVEV (reference sequence). The CDR3 is 14 residues long. The CDR3 region is CAGRMDRASYEQYF. CDR3 nucleotide sequence: TGTGCCGGCAGGATGGACAGGGCTTCCTACGAGCAGTACTTC.

This clonotype was observed many times. The genes are TRBV20-1 and TRBJ2-5; D unresolved. Germline V lookup: CDR1 DFQATT, CDR2 SNEGSKA (reference sequence). The CDR3 extends over 13 amino acids. V dropped 1 base and J dropped 5 bases, with 11 bases sitting between them. The CDR3: CSARAFVVETQYF. CDR3 nucleotides: TGCAGTGCTAGAGCCTTCGTGGTGGAGACCCAGTACTTC.

Many counts were recorded for this clonotype. This chain connects TRBV20-1 to TRBJ2-5; D tentatively fits TRBD1 or TRBD2 (5 bases each). The CDR3 runs to 11 residues. Trimming took off 3 bases at V and 5 bases at J, with 7 bases between the two ends. Germline lookup yields CDR1 DFQATT and CDR2 SNEGSKA (reference sequence). The CDR3: CSASREETQYF. Written as DNA, the CDR3 is TGCAGTGCTAGCAGGGAGGAGACCCAGTACTTC.

This clonotype was seen at least ten times. The rearrangement joins TRBV28 to TRBJ2-3; TRBD1 agrees at 8 bases. CDR1 MDHEN and CDR2 SYDVKM come from the germline V gene. The CDR3 has 15 amino acids. V shed 6 bases, J shed 1 base, and the junction held 6 bases outside the gene matches. CDR3 residues: CASSDRGLGTDTQYF. CDR3 DNA sequence: TGTGCCAGCAGCGACAGGGGTTTGGGCACAGATACGCAGTATTTT. The variable domain in full, completed from reference TRBV28 and TRBJ2-3, reads DVKVTQSSRYLVKRTGEKVFLECVQDMDHENMFWYRQDPGLGLRLIYFSYDVKMKEKGDIPEGYSVSREKKERFSLILESASTNQTSMYLCASSDRGLGTDTQYFGPGTRLTVL.

The chain combines TRBV7-9 with TRBJ1-3; no reliable D call. Between the trimmed V and J ends, which lost 5 bases and 2 bases, there was a span of 10 bases. There are 14 residues in the CDR3. Germline CDR1 reads SEHNR; CDR2 reads FQNEAQ (reference sequence). CDR3 loop: CASSRAGTGNTIYF. The CDR3 region has the DNA TGTGCCAGCAGCCGGGCGGGGACTGGAAACACCATATATTTT.

Remarks on this clonotype: A read error is possible here, since a much larger clone lies one base away. V gene TRBV6-1 combines with J gene TRBJ2-3; TRBD2 aligns across 8 bases. CDR1 MNHNS and CDR2 SASEGT come from the germline V gene. CDR3 size: 16 residues. CDR3 in DNA: TGTGCCAGCAGTGAAGTCGGGGGACTAGGCACAGATAGGCAGTATTTT. It yields the protein CASSEVGGLGTDRQYF.

This clonotype was seen a single time. The chain employs TRBV6-1 and TRBJ2-7, with TRBD2 matching 13 bases. Germline V CDR1 and CDR2: MNHNS, SASEGT. With V trimmed by 4 bases and J by 4 bases, 4 bases remained unmatched. The length of the CDR3 is 15 residues. CDR3 amino acids: CASSAGTSGIYEQYF. CDR3 nucleotides: TGTGCCAGCAGTGCAGGGACTAGCGGGATTTACGAGCAGTACTTC.

This clonotype was recorded many times. The rearrangement links TRBV9 to TRBJ1-5, with D unclear. The CDR3 sequence is 14 residues long. The germline CDR1 and CDR2 sequences are SGDLS and YYNGEE. V was clipped by 0 bases and J by 2 bases, with 6 bases between them. The CDR3 is CASSVDQGNQPQHF. The CDR3 region has the DNA TGTGCCAGCAGCGTAGACCAGGGCAATCAGCCCCAGCATTTT.

This clonotype appeared many times. The chain recombines TRBV28 with TRBJ2-3; no reliable D call. CDR1 and CDR2 from the germline V gene are MDHEN and SYDVKM. The V end lost 6 bases, the J end lost 0 bases, and 4 bases lay between the germline ends. This CDR3 region has 12 residues. The CDR3 DNA reads TGTGCCAGCAGGGACAGCACAGATACGCAGTATTTT. This encodes CASRDSTDTQYF. The full variable domain, in which reference TRBV28 and TRBJ2-3 provide the parts outside the CDR3, is DVKVTQSSRYLVKRTGEKVFLECVQDMDHENMFWYRQDPGLGLRLIYFSYDVKMKEKGDIPEGYSVSREKKERFSLILESASTNQTSMYLCASRDSTDTQYFGPGTRLTVL.

The rearrangement uses TRBV7-9 and TRBJ1-4; no clear D. The V and J ends lost 2 bases and 8 bases respectively, with 18 bases between them. This CDR3 comprises 16 residues. Germline-derived CDR1 and CDR2 are SEHNR and FQNEAQ (reference sequence). CDR3 sequence: CASSLNLGLPGEKLFF. CDR3 in DNA: TGTGCCAGCAGCTTAAACTTAGGTTTGCCCGGGGAAAAACTGTTTTTT.

This clonotype was recorded many times. The rearrangement uses TRBV7-6 and TRBJ2-5; no definite D call. The CDR3 sequence is 13 residues long. Germline CDR1 is SGHVS and CDR2 is FNYEAQ. V was shortened by 4 bases and J by 2 bases, with 8 bases between the two germline ends. The CDR3 region has the DNA TGTGCCAGCAGCTCCTTCCTTCAAGAGACCCAGTACTTC. Residues: CASSSFLQETQYF.